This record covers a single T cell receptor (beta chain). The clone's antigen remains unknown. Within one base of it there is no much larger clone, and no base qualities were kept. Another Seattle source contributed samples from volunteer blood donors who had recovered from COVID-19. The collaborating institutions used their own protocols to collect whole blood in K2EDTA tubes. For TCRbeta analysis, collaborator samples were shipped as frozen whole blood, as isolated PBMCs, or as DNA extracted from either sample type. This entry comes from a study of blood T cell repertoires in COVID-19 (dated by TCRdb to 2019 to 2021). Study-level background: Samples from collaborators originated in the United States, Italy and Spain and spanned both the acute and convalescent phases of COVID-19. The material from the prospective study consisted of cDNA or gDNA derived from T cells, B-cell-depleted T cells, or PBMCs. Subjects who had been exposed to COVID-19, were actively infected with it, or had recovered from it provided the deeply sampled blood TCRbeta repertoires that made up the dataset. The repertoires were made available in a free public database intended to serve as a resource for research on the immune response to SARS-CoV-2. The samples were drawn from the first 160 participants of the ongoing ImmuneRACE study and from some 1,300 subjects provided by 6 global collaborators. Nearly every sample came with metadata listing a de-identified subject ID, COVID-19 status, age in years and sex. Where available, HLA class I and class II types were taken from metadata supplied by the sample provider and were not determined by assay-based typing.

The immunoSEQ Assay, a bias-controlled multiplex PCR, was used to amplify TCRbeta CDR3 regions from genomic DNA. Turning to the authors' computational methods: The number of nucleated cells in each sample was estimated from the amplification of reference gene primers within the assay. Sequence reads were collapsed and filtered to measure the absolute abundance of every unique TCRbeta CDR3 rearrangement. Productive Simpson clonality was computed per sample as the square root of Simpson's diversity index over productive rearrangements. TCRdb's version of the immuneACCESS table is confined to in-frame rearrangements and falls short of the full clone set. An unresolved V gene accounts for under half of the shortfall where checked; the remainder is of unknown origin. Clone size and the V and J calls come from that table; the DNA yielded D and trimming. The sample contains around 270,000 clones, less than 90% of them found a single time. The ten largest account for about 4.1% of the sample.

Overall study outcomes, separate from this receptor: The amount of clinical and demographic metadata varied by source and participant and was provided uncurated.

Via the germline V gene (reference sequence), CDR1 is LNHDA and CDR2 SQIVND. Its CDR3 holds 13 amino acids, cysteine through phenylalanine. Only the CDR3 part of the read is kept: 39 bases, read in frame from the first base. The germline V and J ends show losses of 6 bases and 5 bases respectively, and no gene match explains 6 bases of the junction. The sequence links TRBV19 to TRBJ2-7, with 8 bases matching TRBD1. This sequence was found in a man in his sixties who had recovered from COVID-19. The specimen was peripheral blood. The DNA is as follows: TGTGCCAGTAGATTCCAGGGGGCAGACGAGCAGTACTTC. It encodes CASRFQGADEQYF. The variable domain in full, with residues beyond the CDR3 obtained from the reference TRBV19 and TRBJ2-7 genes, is DGGITQSPKYLFRKEGQNVTLSCEQNLNHDAMYWYRQDPGQGLRLIYYSQIVNDFQKGDIAEGYSVSREKKESFPLTVTSAQKNPTAFYLCASRFQGADEQYFGPGTRLTVT.